This entry describes one T cell receptor beta chain. This clone has a handful of counts. What this receptor recognizes is not known. The record has no base qualities; no much larger clone is one base away. TCR CDR3 regions were amplified from genomic DNA by multiplex PCR using the deep immunoSEQ assay. For each cell subset, the extracted genomic DNA was distributed evenly across all wells of several immunoSEQ 96-well plates, and each plate served as one replicate. For sorted subsets, about 200 ng genomic DNA, equal to about 30,000 T cell genomes, was loaded into each replicate PCR. The purified libraries were quantified using a Qubit 3.0 fluorometer, sized with a Bioanalyzer 2100, and then quantified again using the KAPA Library Quantification kit. Each immunoSEQ 96-well plate was sequenced on its own single-read 150-cycle Illumina NextSeq 550 flow cell. For the original study's pipeline: Because only junctional sequences without quality scores were contained in the immunoSEQ output, filtering matching that applied to full-length reads could not be performed. To assign V/J genes and CDR3, sequences were annotated using PyIR, a Python wrapper for IgBLAST v1.9, with IMGT germline references. Reads were removed for weak V/J assignments (E-value above 1e-6), missing CDR3, stop codons, out-of-frame junctions, or ambiguous translated residues. A V3J clonotype was defined by an identical inferred V gene, J gene, and CDR3 amino acid sequence. Percentage overlap between repertoires was computed as shared unique clonotypes divided by the size of the smaller repertoire. Three approaches were used to assess repertoire richness: RTK rarefaction, the Chao1 estimator, and Recon v2.1 estimates of unobserved clonotypes. Generation probabilities were computed with OLGA for all TCRbeta clonotypes obtained by the gDNA method from several donors. What TCRdb holds here is the immuneACCESS table cut down to in-frame rearrangements. Part of the clones is not present; checked against another copy, under half of the missing clones reflect an unresolved V gene, and the others are unexplained. The DNA was the basis for D and trimming; V, J and clone size are from that table. The sample records approximately 940,000 clones, approximately 80% of which are singletons. The ten largest make up over 1.3% of the sample.

V is reduced by 3 bases and J by 9 bases, leaving a spacing of 9 bases between them. Counted from cysteine to phenylalanine, this CDR3 has 13 amino acids. Just the 39-base CDR3 DNA is kept, in frame starting at base 1. CDR1 SGHTA and CDR2 FQGTGA were looked up in the germline V gene. This record comes from a study of shared clonotypes between healthy human individuals (TCRdb year 2020). As for the study more broadly: The cohort comprised two women and a few men aged 18 to 49 years. For each donor, three plates each were used for CD4 naive and CD4 memory, two plates were used for CD8 naive, and one plate was used for CD8 memory. To estimate repertoire size and how much clonotype sharing occurs between individuals, the study deeply sequenced the blood TCR repertoires of about five healthy adults. Libraries were prepared and TCR repertoires were sequenced by different laboratories using diverse techniques, in order to increase sequencing depth and limit assay-specific biases. Each donor's leukapheresis produced roughly between roughly 0.94 and 9.5 billion PBMCs.

Healthy HIV-negative adults with no recently reported acute infections or vaccinations were included as donors. Only Caucasian adults living in Nashville, Tennessee, USA were represented among the donors. CD4+ T cells were enriched by magnetic negative selection; naive cells were then positively selected on CD45RA, and the negative fraction formed the memory subset. Blood was collected by leukapheresis, and PBMCs were isolated by Ficoll-Histopaque density gradient centrifugation and then cryopreserved in liquid nitrogen vapor phase. Analytical flow cytometry was used to check the purity and quantity of every magnetically sorted T cell population. Each sorted fraction had its genomic DNA isolated and then quantified by UV absorbance on a Nanodrop 2000c. Broad study findings and their caveats: Because the study included only a small number of donors, the genetic and exposure-history diversity represented was limited. Based on pairwise subsampling, the degree of clonotype sharing among donors was expected to be affected by sequencing depth. Compared with non-shared clonotypes, the clonotypes found in all four sorted-subset donors had higher generation probabilities. Even with the large sequencing depth, rarefaction of the sorted-subset datasets indicated that sequencing was incomplete. Only blood was sampled, and tissue TCR repertoires likely differ from those in blood. Across a few donors, around 5.4% of naive CD4, roughly 3.8% of naive CD8, roughly 2.3% of memory CD4, and approximately 0.4% of memory CD8 clonotypes were shared. Estimated clonotype richness was generally larger for naive than for memory subsets.

The sequencing sample was made of memory CD4+ T cells sorted from blood. This specimen's cell subset or site label, interpreted: CD45RA-negative fraction. This TCR derives from a man between 18 and 29 years old in good health. The chain couples TRBV7-3 to TRBJ1-6; a tentative D call is TRBD1 (5 bases match). The CDR3 region reads CASSFGGGSPLHF. The DNA reads TGTGCCAGCAGCTTTGGTGGGGGTTCACCCCTCCACTTT.